Listed here are 8 T cell receptor beta chains from one sample, sequenced in a study of blood T cells in healthy people across ages. A second PCR of about 7 to 12 cycles used a sample-barcoded 5' primer and a J-beta primer mix. TCRdb called the 5' RACE reads again in MiXCR, with one record for every CDR3 protein. This sample yields about 1.8 million distinct CDR3 sequences, of which roughly 52% are seen a single time; over 2% belongs to the top ten. The source material was blood. The receptors were gathered from a woman aged 40 to 55 in good health.

This clonotype has just a few counts. The chain links TRBV12-3 or TRBV12-4 to TRBJ1-5, with 10 positions matching TRBD1. The CDR3 runs 15 residues. V dropped 6 bases and J dropped 2; count of bases not matched to a gene: 4. This chain's CDR3 is CASRAGTGGNQPQHF. CDR3 nucleotides: TGTGCCAGCAGAGCCGGGACAGGGGGCAATCAGCCCCAGCATTTT.

This clonotype was observed once. The V and J genes are TRBV6-2 or TRBV6-3 and TRBJ2-3, with 12 bases aligning to TRBD2. The CDR3 loop spans 17 amino acids. In germline, CDR1 is MNHEY, CDR2 SVGEGT. The ends lost 2 bases at V and 3 bases at J; junction bases unmatched: 6. The CDR3: CASSYPIGLAGTDTQYF. The CDR3 DNA follows: TGTGCCAGCAGTTACCCGATCGGACTAGCGGGGACAGATACGCAGTATTTT.

This clonotype was counted only a few times. The chain employs TRBV20-1 and TRBJ1-2, with no clear D. Between the trimmed V and J ends, which lost 3 bases and 4 bases, there was a span of 12 bases. This CDR3 is 13 amino acids long. Germline CDR1 reads DFQATT; CDR2 reads SNEGSKA (reference sequence). The chain's CDR3 is CSASRGAAYGYTF. CDR3 nucleotide sequence: TGCAGTGCTAGCAGAGGTGCCGCCTATGGCTACACCTTC.

The J gene is TRBJ2-7, the V gene TRBV7-9; 9 bases fit TRBD1. This CDR3 has 15 amino acids. Germline V CDR1 and CDR2: SEHNR, FQNEAQ (reference sequence). Germline trimming cut 2 bases from V and 5 bases from J; bases unmatched to any gene: 7. Here the CDR3 DNA reads TGTGCCAGCAGCTTAACCGGGACAGGGATCCACGAGCAGTACTTC. It is translated as CASSLTGTGIHEQYF.

This clonotype was seen a handful of times. The V gene is TRBV29-1, the J gene TRBJ2-4; D gene ambiguous. This CDR3 comprises 15 residues. CDR1 is SQVTM and CDR2 is ANQGSEA in the germline V gene. V was shortened by 5 bases and J by 0 bases, with 14 bases between the two germline ends. The CDR3 loop is CSVIQPNLAKNIQYF. CDR3 sequence (DNA): TGCAGCGTTATACAGCCGAATCTAGCCAAAAACATTCAGTACTTC.

This clonotype has at least ten counts. This chain connects TRBV7-9 to TRBJ2-7, with 8 bases matching TRBD1. The ends lost 6 bases at V and 1 base at J; junction bases unmatched: 5. The CDR3 runs to 14 residues. Germline lookup yields CDR1 SEHNR and CDR2 FQNEAQ (reference sequence). The DNA of the CDR3 is TGTGCCAGCAGTTTCAGGGACAGGTCCTACGAGCAGTACTTC. It yields the protein CASSFRDRSYEQYF.

This clonotype was picked up one time. The junction shows a germline mismatch at one end, possibly a read error. This sequence joins TRBV4-2 and TRBJ2-5; D might be TRBD2 (5 bases). Looked up from germline, CDR1 is LGHNA and CDR2 is YNFKEQ. The CDR3 has 15 amino acids. CDR3 coding DNA: TGTGCCAGCAGCCAAGGAGAACTAGGGCAAGAGACCCAGTCCTTC. It yields the protein CASSQGELGQETQSF.

The V and J genes are TRBV6-6 and TRBJ2-5; D unresolved. The germline V gene encodes CDR1 MNHNY and CDR2 SVGAGI (reference sequence). The CDR3 consists of 16 residues. V was cut by 2 bases and J by 0 bases, with 13 bases left in between. As DNA, the CDR3 is TGTGCCAGCAGTTACGCCTCGGATATGTACCAAGAGACCCAGTACTTC. It is translated as CASSYASDMYQETQYF.